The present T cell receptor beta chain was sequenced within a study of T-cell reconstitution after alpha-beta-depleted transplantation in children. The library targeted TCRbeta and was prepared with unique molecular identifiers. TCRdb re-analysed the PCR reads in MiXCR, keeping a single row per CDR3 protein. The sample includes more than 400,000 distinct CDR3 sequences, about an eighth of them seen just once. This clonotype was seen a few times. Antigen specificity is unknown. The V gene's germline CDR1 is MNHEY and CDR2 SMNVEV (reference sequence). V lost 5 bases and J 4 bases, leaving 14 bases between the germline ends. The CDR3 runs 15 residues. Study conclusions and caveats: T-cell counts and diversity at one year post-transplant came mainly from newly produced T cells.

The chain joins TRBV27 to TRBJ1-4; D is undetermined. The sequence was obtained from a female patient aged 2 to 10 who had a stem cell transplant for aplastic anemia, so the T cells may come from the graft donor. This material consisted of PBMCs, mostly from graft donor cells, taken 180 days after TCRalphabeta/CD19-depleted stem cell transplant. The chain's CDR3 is CASSPLGRINEKLFF. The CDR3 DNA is TGTGCCAGCAGTCCATTGGGTCGAATTAATGAAAAACTGTTTTTT.